Following are 2 T cell receptor beta chains from one sample sequenced in a study of T cells in Graves' hyperthyroidism and ophthalmopathy. Researchers took RNA transcripts and amplified the TCR beta CDR3 regions from them. Carried out on the TCR CDR3, a first-round RT-PCR used the HTBI primer set. Each CDR3 protein gets one entry after TCRdb re-called the multiplex PCR reads with MiXCR. The table lists hundreds of thousands of distinct CDR3 sequences, just under 45% of them singletons. The sample consisted of peripheral blood or thyroid tissue (not recorded which). The receptor source for this set is an adult man with Graves' disease, either hyperthyroidism or ophthalmopathy (not recorded which).

There are many counts of this clonotype. The chain links TRBV24-1 to TRBJ2-5; perhaps D is TRBD1 or TRBD2 (5 bases each). Trimming cost V 4 bases and J 2 bases, with 10 bases left between them. The CDR3 contains 14 residues. Germline V gene sequence: CDR1 KGHDR, CDR2 SFDVKD. The CDR3 spells CATSDSGQQETQYF. The CDR3 DNA sequence: TGTGCCACCAGTGACTCGGGGCAGCAAGAGACCCAGTACTTC.

The V gene is TRBV29-1, the J gene TRBJ1-2; 11 bases are shared with TRBD1. Losses at the gene ends were 4 bases for V and 6 bases for J; bases not matched to a gene: 13. The germline V gene encodes CDR1 SQVTM and CDR2 ANQGSEA. The CDR3 extends over 16 amino acids. CDR3 in amino acids: CSVVSAPGQGGDGYTF. As DNA, the CDR3 is TGCAGCGTTGTTTCCGCTCCGGGACAGGGGGGGGATGGCTACACCTTC.